This T cell receptor (beta chain) stems from a study of cytomegalovirus exposure and HLA in healthy donors. Study findings and constraints: TCR beta sequences reportedly predicted most subjects' HLA-A and HLA-B alleles accurately. Most CMV-associated TCR beta chains appeared HLA-restricted in a later analysis. According to an earlier analysis, most TCR beta V segments yielded productive rearrangements about 90% or about 30% of the time.

Remarks on this clone: Its antigen is not known.

Primers included in the PCR were 60 Vbeta and 13 Jbeta primers. Here immunoSEQ multiplex PCR was the method, and the copy in TCRdb shows in-frame clones only, minus some. Of about 140,000 clones listed, around 78% are singletons. This CDR3 spans 14 amino acids. CDR1 and CDR2 (germline): MGHDK, SYGVNS. The V gene end was trimmed by 7 bases and the J gene end by 4 bases; junction bases not matched to a gene: 4. The source of this sequence is a female donor in good health and CMV-seropositive. Material for sequencing was PBMCs. The V and J genes are TRBV25-1 and TRBJ2-2, with 9 nucleotides matching TRBD1. This CDR3 reads CASTPDRGTGELFF. The CDR3 coding sequence is TGTGCCAGCACTCCGGACAGGGGCACCGGGGAGCTGTTTTTT. Supplemented by reference TRBV25-1 and TRBJ2-2, the full variable domain reads EADIYQTPRYLVIGTGKKITLECSQTMGHDKMYWYQQDPGMELHLIHYSYGVNSTEKGDLSSESTVSRIRTEHFPLTLESARPSHTSQYLCASTPDRGTGELFFGEGSRLTVL.